One and the same sample provided the 21 T cell receptor beta chains below, sequenced in a study of CD8 T cells in ankylosing spondylitis. Overall study findings and caveats: Ankylosing spondylitis blood seemed to carry a telltale TCR beta motif made of several highly homologous variants.

The antigens these receptors bind are not known. TCRdb re-analysed the 5' RACE reads in MiXCR, keeping a single row per CDR3 protein. The top ten hold about 30% of the sample, which has tens of thousands of distinct CDR3 sequences, roughly 8.5% seen once. Sequencing was performed on blood, either unsorted or a sorted T cell fraction (not recorded which). These receptors were obtained from a male donor with ankylosing spondylitis.

This clonotype was detected a few times. The genes are TRBV7-9 and TRBJ1-1, with 10 nucleotides matching TRBD1. With 5 bases clipped from V and 1 base from J, the junction kept 4 bases outside the gene matches. The CDR3 consists of 15 residues. The V gene's germline CDR1 is SEHNR and CDR2 FQNEAQ (reference sequence). The CDR3 is CASSGWTGGNTEAFF. As DNA, the CDR3 is TGTGCCAGCAGCGGGTGGACAGGGGGGAACACTGAAGCTTTCTTT.

This clonotype was counted between two and nine times. The J gene is TRBJ2-3, the V gene TRBV29-1; no reliable D call. V lost 0 bases, J lost 4 bases, and 5 bases lay in between. Germline V gene lookup returns CDR1 SQVTM and CDR2 ANQGSEA. The CDR3 has 12 residues. CDR3 DNA: TGCAGCGTTGAAGATAACTCAGATACGCAGTATTTT. The encoded protein is CSVEDNSDTQYF.

A few counts support this clonotype. The chain recombines TRBV12-3 or TRBV12-4 with TRBJ1-2, with D unclear. The CDR3 sequence is 14 residues long. With 3 bases removed from V and 4 bases from J, the gap between germline ends came to 12 bases. The CDR3 DNA reads as TGTGCCAGCAGTTTTGAGGGTAGTCCCTATGGCTACACCTTC. This codes for CASSFEGSPYGYTF.

The table lists this clonotype with many counts. The chain uses TRBV27 and TRBJ2-1, with TRBD2 matching 7 bases. The CDR3 covers 14 residues. V shed 5 bases and J 7 bases; nucleotides not matched to a gene: 8. The germline gives CDR1 MNHEY, CDR2 SMNVEV (reference sequence). CDR3 region: CASSAGTNGNEQFF. The CDR3, as DNA: TGTGCCAGCAGTGCGGGGACTAACGGAAATGAGCAGTTCTTC.

The chain couples TRBV7-9 to TRBJ1-1; D is unclear. Trimming took 3 bases from V and 0 from J, leaving 8 bases between them. The germline gives CDR1 SEHNR, CDR2 FQNEAQ (reference sequence). The CDR3 sequence is 14 residues long. The CDR3 DNA reads as TGTGCCAGCAGCTTCGGACTGATGAACACTGAAGCTTTCTTT. Translated: CASSFGLMNTEAFF. Full variable domain (rest looked up from reference TRBV7-9 and TRBJ1-1): DTGVSQNPRHKITKRGQNVTFRCDPISEHNRLYWYRQTLGQGPEFLTYFQNEAQLEKSRLLSDRFSAERPKGSFSTLEIQRTEQGDSAMYLCASSFGLMNTEAFFGQGTRLTVV.

V and J are TRBV15 and TRBJ2-7; 11 bases are a match to TRBD1. The germline CDR1 and CDR2 sequences are LNHNV and YYDKDF (reference sequence). Trimming cost V 3 bases and J 5 bases; bases outside gene matches: 6. The CDR3 runs 15 residues. The CDR3 DNA is TGTGCCACCAGCAGGGTGGACAGGGGGCACCACGAGCAGTACTTC. Amino acids: CATSRVDRGHHEQYF.

This clonotype came up a few times. The chain recombines TRBV30 with TRBJ2-2, with D unclear. Germline V gene sequence: CDR1 GTSNPN, CDR2 SVGIG (reference sequence). There are 10 residues in the CDR3. Between the trimmed V and J ends, which lost 1 base and 6 bases, there was a span of 0 bases. The CDR3 DNA sequence: TGTGCCTGGAGTGCCGGGGAGCTGTTTTTT. Its protein is CAWSAGELFF.

V gene TRBV11-2 combines with J gene TRBJ2-1, with TRBD2 as a possible D gene (5 bases). The length of the CDR3 is 15 residues. Trimming cost V 5 bases and J 8 bases, with 19 bases left between them. The germline gives CDR1 SGHAT, CDR2 FQNNGV. CDR3 sequence reads: CASSPGVTTHDEQFF. DNA for the CDR3: TGTGCCAGCAGCCCCGGGGTCACCACGCACGATGAGCAGTTCTTC.

For the CDR3, the DNA is TGCAGTGCTAGGTCCCCCCGGGACAGGGGGATCAGGAATTCACCCCTCCACTTT. It codes for CSARSPRDRGIRNSPLHF. The rearrangement links TRBV20-1 to TRBJ1-6; 11 positions match TRBD1. Germline V gives CDR1 DFQATT, CDR2 SNEGSKA (reference sequence). J lost 7 bases, V lost 3 bases, and 14 bases had no gene match. The CDR3 is 18 amino acids.

The table lists this clonotype with many counts. The chain recombines TRBV6-1 with TRBJ2-7, with a tentative D call TRBD1 (5 bases). CDR1 MNHNS and CDR2 SASEGT come from the germline V gene. This CDR3 has 12 amino acids. Trimming left V 8 bases short and J 2 bases short, with 10 bases between. The CDR3 region has the DNA TGTGCCAGCCGGAAAGGGGCCTACGAGCAGTACGTC. It specifies CASRKGAYEQYV.

In its sample, this clonotype was seen many times. The chain combines TRBV12-3 or TRBV12-4 with TRBJ2-6; TRBD1 agrees at 7 bases. The CDR3 totals 17 residues. With V trimmed by 6 bases and J by 4 bases, 12 bases remained unmatched. CDR3 in amino acids: CASRSDTGDSGANVLTF. The CDR3 DNA reads as TGTGCCAGCAGATCCGATACAGGGGATTCAGGGGCCAACGTCCTGACTTTC.

This clonotype was recorded a few times. V usage is TRBV7-9 and J usage is TRBJ2-1, with D perhaps being TRBD1 or TRBD2 (5 bases each). This CDR3 contains 15 residues. Trimming stripped 7 bases from V and 8 bases from J, with 21 bases between. Germline assignment: CDR1 SEHNR and CDR2 FQNEAQ (reference sequence). CDR3 protein: CASTRLAGTDYEQFF. Here the CDR3 DNA reads TGTGCCAGCACCCGATTGGCAGGGACCGACTATGAGCAGTTCTTC.

This clonotype was counted between two and nine times. This chain joins TRBV7-9 and TRBJ2-7, with TRBD2 as a possible D gene (6 bases). Germline V CDR1 and CDR2: SEHNR, FQNEAQ (reference sequence). This CDR3 has 14 amino acids. Trimming took 6 bases from V and 0 from J, leaving 12 bases between them. For the CDR3, the DNA is TGTGCCAGCAGTTGGGACTCTAACTCCTACGAGCAGTACTTC. It specifies CASSWDSNSYEQYF.

The genes are TRBV6-5 and TRBJ1-1; D ambiguous. Trimming removed 0 bases at V and 1 base at J, with 9 bases between. The CDR3 runs to 15 residues. Germline loops: CDR1 MNHEY, CDR2 SVGAGI. The CDR3 reads CASSYSIDWNTEAFF. As DNA, the CDR3 is TGTGCCAGCAGTTACTCGATAGATTGGAACACTGAAGCTTTCTTT.

This clonotype was seen a handful of times. The rearrangement links TRBV11-2 to TRBJ2-7, with 9 bases identical to TRBD2. The CDR3 spans 15 residues. V shed 3 bases, J shed 5 bases, and the junction held 8 bases outside the gene matches. Per germline, CDR1 SGHAT and CDR2 FQNNGV. The DNA for the CDR3 is TGTGCCAGCAGCTTCACCGGGACTAGCAACAACGAGCAGTACTTC. It yields the protein CASSFTGTSNNEQYF.

This clonotype was observed a few times. The chain joins TRBV20-1 to TRBJ2-2; the D gene is possibly TRBD1 (6 bases). The CDR3 spans 13 residues. Trimming left V 5 bases short and J 7 bases short, with 14 bases between. In germline, CDR1 is DFQATT, CDR2 SNEGSKA (reference sequence). CDR3 residues: CSAEWARGGELFF. CDR3 nucleotide sequence: TGCAGTGCTGAGTGGGCCAGGGGCGGGGAGCTGTTTTTT.

CDR3 residues: CAISESGRSSYEQYV. In DNA, the CDR3 is TGTGCCATCAGTGAGTCGGGCAGGAGCTCCTACGAGCAGTACGTC. This sequence joins TRBV10-3 and TRBJ2-7; D unclear. Trimming took 0 bases from V and 0 from J, leaving 9 bases between them. The CDR3 is 15 amino acids. Germline V gene lookup returns CDR1 ENHRY and CDR2 SYGVKD.

This clonotype was found a few times. This sequence joins TRBV4-1 and TRBJ2-5; 7 bases are a match to TRBD2. The CDR3 extends over 16 amino acids. Trimming at V came to 0 bases and at J to 1 base, leaving 5 bases not matched to a gene. Germline-derived CDR1 and CDR2 are MGHRA and YSYEKL. The CDR3 DNA follows: TGCGCCAGCAGCCAAGAGCTCACGGGGGGCCAAGAGACCCAGTACTTC. As protein: CASSQELTGGQETQYF.

This clonotype was seen repeatedly, ten times or more. This chain links TRBV7-8 with TRBJ2-7; 8 bases map to TRBD1. The CDR3 has 14 residues. Losses at the gene ends were 5 bases for V and 7 bases for J; bases not matched to a gene: 10. Germline V gene data show CDR1 as SGHVS and CDR2 as FQNEAQ. CDR3 coding DNA: TGTGCCAGCAGCCTAGGACAGGGTCCGTGGGAGCAGTACTTC. It translates to CASSLGQGPWEQYF.

The chain combines TRBV6-2 or TRBV6-3 with TRBJ2-1; 7 bases map to TRBD1. V gave up 7 bases and J gave up 10 bases; unmatched junction bases: 10. The CDR3 runs 13 residues. Germline values: CDR1 MNHEY, CDR2 SVGEGT. CDR3 sequence reads: CASTQRRQGEQFF. DNA of the CDR3: TGTGCCAGCACCCAGAGACGACAGGGAGAGCAGTTCTTC.

This clonotype has only a few counts. This chain joins TRBV19 and TRBJ2-7; D remains unclear. CDR1 and CDR2 (germline): LNHDA, SQIVND (reference sequence). The V end was cut by 3 bases, the J end by 3 bases, with 15 bases between. The CDR3 has 15 residues. The CDR3 here is CASSITVARVYEQYF. The CDR3 DNA is TGTGCCAGTAGTATCACTGTTGCGAGAGTCTACGAGCAGTACTTC.